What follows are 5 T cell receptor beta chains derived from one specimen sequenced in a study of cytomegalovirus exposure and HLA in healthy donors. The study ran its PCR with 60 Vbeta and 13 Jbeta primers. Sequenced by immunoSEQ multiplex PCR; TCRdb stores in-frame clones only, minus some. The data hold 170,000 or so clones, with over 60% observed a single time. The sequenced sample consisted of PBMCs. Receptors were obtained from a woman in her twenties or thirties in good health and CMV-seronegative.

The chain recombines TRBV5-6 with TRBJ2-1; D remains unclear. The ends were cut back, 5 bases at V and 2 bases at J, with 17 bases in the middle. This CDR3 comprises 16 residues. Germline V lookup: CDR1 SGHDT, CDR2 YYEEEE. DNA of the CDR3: TGTGCCAGCAGTCCGGTAGGCAGGCCGACCTACAATGAGCAGTTCTTC. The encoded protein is CASSPVGRPTYNEQFF.

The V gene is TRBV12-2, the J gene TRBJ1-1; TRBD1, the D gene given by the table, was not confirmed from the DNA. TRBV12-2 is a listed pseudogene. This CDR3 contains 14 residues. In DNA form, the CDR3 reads TGTGCAAGTCGGGGGACAGGCCCGAACACTGAAGCTTTCTTT. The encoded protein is CASRGTGPNTEAFF.

The CDR3 region is CASSLPDRGSSGANVLTF. The CDR3 DNA is TGCGCCAGCAGTCTGCCCGACAGGGGGAGCTCTGGGGCCAACGTCCTGACTTTC. The chain recombines TRBV5-1 with TRBJ2-6; 9 bases are a match to TRBD1. The CDR3 consists of 18 residues. V lost 5 bases, J lost 0 bases, and 9 bases stayed unmatched. The V gene's germline CDR1 is SGHRS and CDR2 YFSETQ.

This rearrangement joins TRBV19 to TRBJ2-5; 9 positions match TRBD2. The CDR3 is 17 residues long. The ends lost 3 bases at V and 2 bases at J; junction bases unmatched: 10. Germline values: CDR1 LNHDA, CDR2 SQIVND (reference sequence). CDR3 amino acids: CASSMARSGRYQETQYF. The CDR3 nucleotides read TGTGCCAGTAGTATGGCGAGAAGCGGGAGGTATCAAGAGACCCAGTACTTC.

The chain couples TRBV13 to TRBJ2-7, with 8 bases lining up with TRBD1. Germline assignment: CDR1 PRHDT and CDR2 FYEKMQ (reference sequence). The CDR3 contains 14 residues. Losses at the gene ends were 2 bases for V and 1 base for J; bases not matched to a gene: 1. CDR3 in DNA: TGTGCCAGCAGCTTACAGGGGGCATCCTACGAGCAGTACTTC. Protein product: CASSLQGASYEQYF.